This T cell receptor beta chain stems from a study of blood T cell repertoires in COVID-19. Study as a whole: Some COVID-19 samples were acute and others convalescent; all came from the United States, Italy and Spain. PBMCs, B-cell-depleted T cells, or T cells were the source of the cDNA or gDNA that made up the material.

The V and J ends lost 5 bases and 4 bases, in that order; junction bases with no gene match: 7. CDR1 SGHAT and CDR2 FQNNGV come from the germline V gene. The CDR3 is 15 residues long. Original analysis: By means of reference gene primer amplification, nucleated cell counts were estimated. Measured with immunoSEQ multiplex PCR; TCRdb has only the in-frame clones, and not every one. D and trimming come from the DNA, and the V and J calls and clone size come from that table. This sample has 57,000 or so clones, with about 90% found just once. The sequenced sample consisted of peripheral blood. This clonotype was obtained from a human donor in a cohort sampled during active COVID-19. This chain links TRBV11-2 with TRBJ2-5; TRBD2 aligns across 10 bases. DNA of the CDR3: TGTGCCAGCAGCCCAAGCGGGAGGGCCACAGAGACCCAGTACTTC. Its protein product is CASSPSGRATETQYF.